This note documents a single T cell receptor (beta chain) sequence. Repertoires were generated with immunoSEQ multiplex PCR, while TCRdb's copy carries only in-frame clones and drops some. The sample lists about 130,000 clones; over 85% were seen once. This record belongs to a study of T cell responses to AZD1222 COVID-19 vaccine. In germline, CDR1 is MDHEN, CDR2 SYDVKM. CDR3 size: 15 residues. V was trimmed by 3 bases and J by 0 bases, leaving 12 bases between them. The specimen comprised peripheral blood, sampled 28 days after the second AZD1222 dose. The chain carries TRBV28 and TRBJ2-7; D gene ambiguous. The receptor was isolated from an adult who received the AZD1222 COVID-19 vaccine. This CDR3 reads CASSFSGLGSYEQYF. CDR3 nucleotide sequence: TGTGCCAGCAGTTTTTCTGGGCTGGGCTCCTACGAGCAGTACTTC. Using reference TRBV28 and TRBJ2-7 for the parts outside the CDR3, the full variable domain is DVKVTQSSRYLVKRTGEKVFLECVQDMDHENMFWYRQDPGLGLRLIYFSYDVKMKEKGDIPEGYSVSREKKERFSLILESASTNQTSMYLCASSFSGLGSYEQYFGPGTRLTVT.